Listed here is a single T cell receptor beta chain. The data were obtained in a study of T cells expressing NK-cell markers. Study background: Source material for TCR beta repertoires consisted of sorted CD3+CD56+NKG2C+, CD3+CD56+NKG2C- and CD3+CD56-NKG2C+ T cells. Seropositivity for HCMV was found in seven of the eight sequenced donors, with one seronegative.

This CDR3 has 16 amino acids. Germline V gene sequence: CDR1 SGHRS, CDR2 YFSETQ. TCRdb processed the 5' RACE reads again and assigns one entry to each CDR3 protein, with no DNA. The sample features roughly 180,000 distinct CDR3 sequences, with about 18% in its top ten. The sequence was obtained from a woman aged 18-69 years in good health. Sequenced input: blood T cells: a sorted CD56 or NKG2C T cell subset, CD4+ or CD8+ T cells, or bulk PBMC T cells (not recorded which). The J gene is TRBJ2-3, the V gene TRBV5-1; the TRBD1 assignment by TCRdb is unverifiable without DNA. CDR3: CASSLGLGLTTDTQYF.